Each of the 23 T cell receptor beta chains below was sequenced from the same sample in a study of vaccination and CD4 T cells after COVID-19. Their cognate antigens are unknown. Sample treatment: 10-day PBMC culture with coronavirus spike peptide pools or control peptides (ViraFEST assay). Cultured CD4+ T-cell DNA underwent Oncomine TCR Beta short-read sequencing. TCRdb re-analysed the PCR reads in MiXCR, keeping a single row per CDR3 protein. The sample holds 15,000 to 20,000 distinct CDR3 sequences; more than 40% are singletons and the top ten take 4% to 4.5%. Sequencing used CD4+ T cells from blood, cultured in vitro. The receptors shown here come from a human donor who had recovered from COVID-19.

V and J are TRBV15 and TRBJ2-7; D assignment may be TRBD1 or TRBD2 (5 bases each). This CDR3 is built from 14 residues. Looked up from germline, CDR1 is LNHNV and CDR2 is YYDKDF (reference sequence). The V gene lost 0 bases and the J gene lost 2 bases, with 8 bases spanning the gap. CDR3 sequence reads: CATSRDGGPYEQYF. In DNA form, the CDR3 reads TGTGCCACCAGCAGAGATGGGGGTCCCTACGAGCAGTACTTC.

This chain uses TRBV20-1 with TRBJ1-5; unclear D gene. Trimming took 5 bases from V and 6 from J, leaving 11 bases between them. The CDR3 is 12 amino acids. Germline V gene sequence: CDR1 DFQATT, CDR2 SNEGSKA (reference sequence). CDR3 sequence (DNA): TGCAGTGCTGCAGGTATGGCTCAGCCCCAGCATTTT. Translated: CSAAGMAQPQHF.

This chain joins TRBV7-9 and TRBJ1-2; 8 bases fit TRBD1. With 5 bases clipped from V and 6 bases from J, the junction kept 8 bases outside the gene matches. The germline V gene encodes CDR1 SEHNR and CDR2 FQNEAQ (reference sequence). The CDR3 loop spans 14 amino acids. The CDR3 region has the DNA TGTGCCAGCAGCCTCCAGACAGGGGAACATGGCTACACCTTC. This codes for CASSLQTGEHGYTF.

A few counts support this clonotype. The J gene is TRBJ1-5, the V gene TRBV6-5, with D possibly matching TRBD1 (5 bases). V was clipped by 4 bases and J by 3 bases, with 13 bases between them. CDR3 length equals 15 residues. Germline CDR1 MNHEY, CDR2 SVGAGI. The CDR3 is CASSSAGGTNQPQHF. CDR3 nucleotide sequence: TGTGCCAGCAGTTCCGCGGGGGGGACCAATCAGCCCCAGCATTTT.

This clonotype was detected only a few times. V is TRBV7-3 and J is TRBJ2-2; perhaps TRBD2 as D (6 bases). Germline loops: CDR1 SGHTA, CDR2 FQGTGA. The V and J ends lost 4 bases and 2 bases respectively, with 11 bases between them. The CDR3 contains 15 residues. The CDR3 nucleotides read TGTGCCAGCAGCTCTTCCGGGACTAACACCGGGGAGCTGTTTTTT. Encoded protein: CASSSSGTNTGELFF.

The chain employs TRBV7-9 and TRBJ1-1; a weak D match, TRBD1 (6 bases). Trimming took 5 bases from V and 3 from J, leaving 10 bases between them. CDR3 size: 13 residues. Germline lookup yields CDR1 SEHNR and CDR2 FQNEAQ (reference sequence). The CDR3 nucleotides are TGTGCCAGCAGCGGGGGGGCGGACACTGAAGCTTTCTTT. Amino acid sequence: CASSGGADTEAFF.

This clonotype has a single count. J is TRBJ2-7 and V is TRBV11-3; D ambiguous. The germline gives CDR1 SGHNT, CDR2 YENEEA. The CDR3 has 12 residues. The germline V and J ends were trimmed by 3 bases and 3 bases, with 6 bases remaining between them. This CDR3 reads CASSFSGYEQYF. CDR3 nucleotides: TGTGCCAGCAGCTTCTCGGGCTACGAGCAGTACTTC.

In nucleotides, the CDR3 is TGTGCCAGTAGTTCCGGGACAGGGGGCTCGTCCTATAATTCACCCCTCCACTTT. Protein sequence: CASSSGTGGSSYNSPLHF. The chain carries TRBV19 and TRBJ1-6; 12 nucleotides match TRBD1. Germline V lookup: CDR1 LNHDA, CDR2 SQIVND (reference sequence). The CDR3 sequence is 18 residues long. Trimming removed 5 bases from V and 1 base from J; junction bases left unmatched: 6.

CDR3 bases: TGTGCCAGCAGCCCGACAGGAACCGAGAAAGGAGGCTACACCTTC. It yields the protein CASSPTGTEKGGYTF. The chain combines TRBV9 with TRBJ1-2, with D tentatively TRBD1 (6 bases). CDR1 and CDR2 from the germline V gene are SGDLS and YYNGEE. This CDR3 has 15 residues. The V gene lost 4 bases and the J gene lost 8 bases, with 21 bases spanning the gap.

This chain uses TRBV28 with TRBJ2-3, with 10 bases lining up with TRBD2. This CDR3 has 17 residues. Germline V gene data show CDR1 as MDHEN and CDR2 as SYDVKM. V gave up 4 bases and J gave up 1 base; unmatched junction bases: 8. DNA for the CDR3: TGTGCCAGCAGTTCGCCATTCGGACTAGCGGGCACAGATACGCAGTATTTT. Translated: CASSSPFGLAGTDTQYF.

V gene TRBV6-1 combines with J gene TRBJ2-7; the D call may be TRBD1 or TRBD2 (5 bases each). V was pared by 6 bases and J by 1 base, with 10 bases between. Germline V gives CDR1 MNHNS, CDR2 SASEGT. CDR3 length: 13 residues. The CDR3 DNA reads as TGTGCCAGCAGGGGGACGTTTTCCTACGAGCAGTACTTC. Amino acids: CASRGTFSYEQYF.

Judged by abundance, this clonotype is large. The chain is built from TRBV24-1 and TRBJ1-1, with D perhaps TRBD1 (6 bases). CDR1 KGHDR and CDR2 SFDVKD come from the germline V gene. V lost 5 bases to trimming and J lost 6 bases, with 18 bases between them. This CDR3 is 15 amino acids long. The CDR3 sequence is CATSGLRGGRAEAFF. CDR3 coding DNA: TGTGCCACCAGTGGCCTTAGGGGGGGAAGGGCTGAAGCTTTCTTT.

This chain links TRBV18 with TRBJ1-1; tentatively, D is TRBD1 (5 bases). V was shortened by 3 bases and J by 4 bases, with 15 bases between the two germline ends. The germline CDR1 and CDR2 sequences are KGHSH and LQKENI. There are 15 residues in the CDR3. The CDR3 protein is CASSPPGVGPTEAFF. CDR3 nucleotides: TGTGCCAGCTCACCTCCCGGGGTGGGGCCCACTGAAGCTTTCTTT.

The chain has TRBV5-4 and TRBJ2-5; TRBD2 is a possible D gene (5 bases). In germline, CDR1 is SGHNT, CDR2 YYREEE (reference sequence). The length of the CDR3 is 16 residues. V gave up 0 bases and J gave up 5 bases, with 17 bases separating them. The CDR3 region is CASSLGGSRAGETQYF. CDR3 nucleotides: TGTGCCAGCAGCTTGGGTGGTTCTAGGGCGGGCGAGACCCAGTACTTC. The complete variable domain, with remaining parts taken from reference TRBV5-4 and TRBJ2-5, reads ETGVTQSPTHLIKTRGQQVTLRCSSQSGHNTVSWYQQALGQGPQFIFQYYREEENGRGNFPPRFSGLQFPNYSSELNVNALELDDSALYLCASSLGGSRAGETQYFGPGTRLLVL.

The chain recombines TRBV20-1 with TRBJ1-1; D is unresolved. CDR1 is DFQATT and CDR2 is SNEGSKA in the germline V gene (reference sequence). Trimming cost V 1 base and J 0 bases, with 6 bases left between them. The CDR3 extends over 13 amino acids. In DNA form, the CDR3 reads TGCAGTGCTAGAGGTTACCTGAACACTGAAGCTTTCTTT. This encodes CSARGYLNTEAFF.

The chain combines TRBV6-2 or TRBV6-3 with TRBJ1-6; D call uncertain. There are 18 residues in the CDR3. From germline, CDR1 is MNHEY and CDR2 SVGEGT. Trimming took 2 bases from V and 0 from J, leaving 14 bases between them. The CDR3 region has the DNA TGTGCCAGCAGTTACCACGACGGCCCGAGCTCCTATAATTCACCCCTCCACTTT. Its translation is CASSYHDGPSSYNSPLHF.

The V gene is TRBV28, the J gene TRBJ1-1; D ambiguous. This CDR3 contains 14 residues. Trimming removed 10 bases from V and 0 bases from J, with 15 bases in between. In germline, CDR1 is MDHEN, CDR2 SYDVKM. In nucleotides, the CDR3 is TGTGCCACCTCCGGACGGAGATTGAACACTGAAGCTTTCTTT. Its protein is CATSGRRLNTEAFF. Drawing the rest from reference TRBV28 and TRBJ1-1, the complete variable domain is DVKVTQSSRYLVKRTGEKVFLECVQDMDHENMFWYRQDPGLGLRLIYFSYDVKMKEKGDIPEGYSVSREKKERFSLILESASTNQTSMYLCATSGRRLNTEAFFGQGTRLTVV.

For the CDR3, the DNA is TGTGCCAGCAGCCCGGGCCCGAACACTGAAGCTTTCTTT. Its translation: CASSPGPNTEAFF. The chain carries TRBV5-5 and TRBJ1-1, with unresolved D. The germline CDR1 and CDR2 sequences are SGHKS and YYEKEE (reference sequence). Trimming pared 4 bases from V and 1 base from J, leaving 8 bases between. The CDR3 sequence is 13 residues long.

The CDR3 DNA is TGTGCCAGCTCACCACAGGGACAGGGGTTTAATGGCTACACCTTC. It encodes CASSPQGQGFNGYTF. The genes are TRBV18 and TRBJ1-2; TRBD1 aligns across 10 bases. The V segment lost 1 base and the J segment 6 bases; nucleotides outside the gene matches: 5. In germline, CDR1 is KGHSH, CDR2 LQKENI. The CDR3 loop spans 15 amino acids.

This clonotype was seen a few times. CDR3 coding DNA: TGTGCCAGTAGTATAGTCCCACAGGGCCGTCAGCCCCAGCATTTT. This gives the protein CASSIVPQGRQPQHF. The chain couples TRBV19 to TRBJ1-5; the D gene is possibly TRBD1 (6 bases). CDR1 and CDR2 (germline): LNHDA, SQIVND (reference sequence). The V end lost 1 base, the J end lost 6 bases, and 13 bases lay between the germline ends. The CDR3 is 15 residues long.

The J gene is TRBJ2-3, the V gene TRBV19; 8 bases agree with TRBD2. V gave up 5 bases and J gave up 7 bases; unmatched junction bases: 32. The CDR3 spans 22 residues. CDR1 and CDR2 from the germline V gene are LNHDA and SQIVND (reference sequence). The CDR3 bases are TGTGCCAGTAGTCCCGGGCCGGCACGAAGCGGGACTAGAATGTCCCAAACCTATACGCAGTATTTT. This codes for CASSPGPARSGTRMSQTYTQYF.

DNA for the CDR3: TGTGCCAGCAGCTTAGGCCCTTCACACAATGAGCAGTTCTTC. Protein product: CASSLGPSHNEQFF. The chain couples TRBV11-3 to TRBJ2-1; D unresolved. Germline CDR1 and CDR2: SGHNT and YENEEA. The CDR3 contains 14 residues. Trimming stripped 1 base from V and 5 bases from J, with 9 bases between.

The CDR3 DNA sequence: TGTGCCAGCCTTGACAGGTATCAGCCCCAGCATTTT. Translation: CASLDRYQPQHF. The V call is TRBV28, the J call TRBJ1-5, with TRBD1 as a possible D gene (6 bases). Looked up from germline, CDR1 is MDHEN and CDR2 is SYDVKM. The CDR3 has 12 amino acids. V lost 8 bases and J 5 bases, leaving 10 bases between the germline ends.